Shown below are 8 T cell receptor beta chains from a single sample sequenced in a study of low-dose radiotherapy and immunotherapy resistance in tumors. Time point specified: before trial treatment. Alpha and beta chains were covered, as first-strand cDNA relied on TRAV- and TRBV-specific primers. The TCRs were subjected to amplification over around 19 PCR cycles employing a constant-region primer in conjunction with a V-primer adapter. TCRdb independently ran MiXCR on the reads; one entry per CDR3 protein. This repertoire shows about 64,000 distinct CDR3 sequences, around 27% found once; its top ten account for less than 8%. The input for sequencing was PBMCs, taken before treatment. These receptors were taken from a male donor with rectosigmoid adenocarcinoma.

This clonotype was detected ten times or more. The chain recombines TRBV20-1 with TRBJ2-7; no clear D gene. The V end lost 6 bases, the J end lost 2 bases, and 17 bases lay between the germline ends. This CDR3 region has 14 residues. Germline V CDR1 and CDR2: DFQATT, SNEGSKA (reference sequence). This CDR3 reads CSAPIPERPYEQYF. CDR3 nucleotides: TGCAGTGCCCCGATCCCCGAAAGACCCTACGAGCAGTACTTC.

The chain combines TRBV2 with TRBJ1-2; TRBD1 matches at 8 bases. Germline V gene sequence: CDR1 SNHLY, CDR2 FYNNEI. V was clipped by 6 bases and J by 7 bases; unmatched bases: 4. The CDR3 is made up of 12 amino acids. The CDR3 region is CASRLDRGGYTF. The CDR3 nucleotides read TGTGCCAGCAGACTCGACAGGGGTGGCTACACCTTC. The variable domain in full, with the rest retrieved from reference TRBV2 and TRBJ1-2, is EPEVTQTPSHQVTQMGQEVILRCVPISNHLYFYWYRQILGQKVEFLVSFYNNEISEKSEIFDDQFSVERPDGSNFTLKIRSTKLEDSAMYFCASRLDRGGYTFGSGTRLTVV.

This clonotype has at least ten counts. The chain uses TRBV6-5 and TRBJ2-4; tentatively, D is TRBD1 (5 bases). The CDR3 spans 15 residues. The germline V gene has CDR1 MNHEY and CDR2 SVGAGI. V lost 5 bases and J 4 bases, leaving 15 bases between the germline ends. Here the CDR3 DNA reads TGTGCCAGCAGTCAAAGGGGCGACCCTAAAAACATTCAGTACTTC. It codes for CASSQRGDPKNIQYF.

At least ten counts were recorded for this clonotype. V gene TRBV15 combines with J gene TRBJ2-1; tentative D call: TRBD2 (5 bases). Looked up from germline, CDR1 is LNHNV and CDR2 is YYDKDF (reference sequence). The CDR3 contains 15 residues. Trimming cost V 6 bases and J 0 bases, with 12 bases left between them. Written as DNA, the CDR3 is TGTGCCACCAGAGCCGGGGTAAGCTCCTACAATGAGCAGTTCTTC. It yields the protein CATRAGVSSYNEQFF.

The chain recombines TRBV6-1 with TRBJ2-1, with 13 bases lining up with TRBD2. With V trimmed by 4 bases and J by 12 bases, 0 bases remained unmatched. The CDR3 sequence is 12 residues long. Germline V gene lookup returns CDR1 MNHNS and CDR2 SASEGT. The CDR3 DNA reads as TGTGCCAGCAGTGGGACTAGCGGGAGGCAGTTCTTC. It codes for CASSGTSGRQFF.

This clonotype was counted many times. The chain carries TRBV28 and TRBJ2-3, with a possible D match to TRBD2 (6 bases). Looked up from germline, CDR1 is MDHEN and CDR2 is SYDVKM. Between the trimmed V and J ends, which lost 7 bases and 5 bases, there was a span of 10 bases. CDR3 size: 12 residues. The chain's CDR3 is CASTAGRDTQYF. The CDR3 DNA sequence: TGTGCCAGCACCGCGGGACGAGATACGCAGTATTTT.

The chain joins TRBV6-2 or TRBV6-3 to TRBJ1-6; 10 bases fit TRBD1. With 5 bases clipped from V and 7 bases from J, the junction kept 5 bases outside the gene matches. The CDR3 extends over 15 amino acids. The germline CDR1 and CDR2 sequences are MNHEY and SVGEGT. CDR3 in amino acids: CASSDQTGGNSPLHF. The CDR3 nucleotides read TGTGCCAGCAGTGACCAGACAGGGGGCAATTCACCCCTCCACTTT.

This clonotype was counted ten times or more. This chain joins TRBV10-3 and TRBJ2-5, with 9 bases aligning to TRBD2. Germline V gene data show CDR1 as ENHRY and CDR2 as SYGVKD. CDR3 length: 16 residues. The V segment lost 1 base and the J segment 5 bases; nucleotides outside the gene matches: 8. As DNA, the CDR3 is TGTGCCATCAGTGAGTTATCGGCTAGCGGGACGGAGACCCAGTACTTC. It translates to CAISELSASGTETQYF.